This T cell receptor (beta chain) stems from a study of human T cells and chemical hapten exposure. Using its own MiXCR run on the RACE reads, TCRdb lists one record per CDR3 protein. The repertoire consists of approximately 77,000 distinct CDR3 sequences, with around 7.8% occurring once and the leading ten covering approximately 1.5%. Points from the study as a whole: Donors were affected by alopecia, so their immune reaction might vary from that of healthy individuals.

This clonotype was detected ten times or more. Antigen specificity is unknown. Germline values: CDR1 DFQATT, CDR2 SNEGSKA (reference sequence). Trimming removed 8 bases at V and 6 bases at J, with 23 bases between. The CDR3 sequence is 15 residues long. Time point noted: patch test 1, 2 weeks after DPC sensitization. Described treatment: therapeutic diphenylcyclopropenone sensitization with weekly scalp DPC. This TCR was sampled from a woman aged 30 to 39 with alopecia areata. Some clones in this sample may be carry-over from other donors' samples. The starting material was whole blood, obtained in connection with sensitization to the hapten diphenylcyclopropenone (DPC). The chain uses TRBV20-1 and TRBJ1-5, with D tentatively TRBD1 (6 bases). The CDR3 reads CSLRGTGAESQPQHF. CDR3 nucleotides: TGCAGTCTGAGAGGGACGGGGGCAGAGAGTCAGCCCCAGCATTTT.